In its sample, the clone carrying this T cell receptor (beta chain) was seen once. Antigen specificity is unknown. This entry comes from a study of cytomegalovirus exposure and HLA in healthy donors. Broader study findings: For most TCR sequences rarity was the rule, although some public TCRs occurred in many donors. In a later analysis, productive TCRs from donors in an Asian-associated ancestry cluster reportedly carried fewer N-insertions than the cohort mean. Associated with HLA alleles at 0.05 false discovery rate in a later analysis were some 18,000 TCR beta sequences. Cytomegalovirus association was assigned to about 150 TCR beta chains.

The primer mix had 60 Vbeta and 13 Jbeta primers. The data were produced by immunoSEQ multiplex PCR, yet TCRdb's version contains in-frame clones alone and is incomplete. The sample contains under 150,000 clones, 80% of which appear only once. The sequenced sample consisted of PBMCs. The receptor's source is a man aged 25-40 years in good health and CMV-seronegative.

CDR3 DNA: TGCGCCAGCAGACAGCGGGAAATTGATTACGAGCAGTACTTC. The encoded protein is CASRQREIDYEQYF. The chain couples TRBV5-1 to TRBJ2-7; 7 bases fit TRBD2. Trimming took 5 bases from V and 4 from J; bases not matched to a gene: 9. In germline, CDR1 is SGHRS, CDR2 YFSETQ. The CDR3 totals 14 residues.